Each of the 3 T cell receptor beta chains below was sequenced from the same sample in a study of cytomegalovirus exposure and HLA in healthy donors. It was with 60 Vbeta and 13 Jbeta primers that the PCR ran. The assay was immunoSEQ multiplex PCR, and TCRdb's table has in-frame clones only and misses some. Among over 130,000 clones listed, over 60% were seen once. Input material: PBMCs. The source is a woman aged 55-75 years in good health and CMV-seronegative.

The gene calls are TRBV7-9 and TRBJ2-3, with a possible D match to TRBD2 (5 bases). V was cut by 1 base and J by 5 bases, with 10 bases left in between. There are 14 residues in the CDR3. Germline CDR1 reads SEHNR; CDR2 reads FQNEAQ (reference sequence). CDR3 protein: CASSLDVGRDTQYF. Written as DNA, the CDR3 is TGTGCCAGCAGCTTAGACGTAGGGAGAGATACGCAGTATTTT.

The rearrangement uses TRBV7-9 and TRBJ1-5, with unresolved D. V was cut by 1 base and J by 5 bases, with 6 bases left in between. The CDR3 contains 13 residues. Germline V lookup: CDR1 SEHNR, CDR2 FQNEAQ (reference sequence). CDR3 in DNA: TGTGCCAGCAGCTTAGGAGAGTATCAGCCCCAGCATTTT. Its translation is CASSLGEYQPQHF.

J is TRBJ2-2 and V is TRBV4-3; 9 nucleotides align to TRBD2. The CDR3 loop spans 16 amino acids. V was clipped by 3 bases and J by 7 bases; unmatched bases: 9. Per germline, CDR1 LGHNA and CDR2 YSLEER. The CDR3, as DNA: TGCGCCAGCAGCCAGGATAGCGGGGGAGCGATCGGGGAGCTGTTTTTT. Residues: CASSQDSGGAIGELFF.